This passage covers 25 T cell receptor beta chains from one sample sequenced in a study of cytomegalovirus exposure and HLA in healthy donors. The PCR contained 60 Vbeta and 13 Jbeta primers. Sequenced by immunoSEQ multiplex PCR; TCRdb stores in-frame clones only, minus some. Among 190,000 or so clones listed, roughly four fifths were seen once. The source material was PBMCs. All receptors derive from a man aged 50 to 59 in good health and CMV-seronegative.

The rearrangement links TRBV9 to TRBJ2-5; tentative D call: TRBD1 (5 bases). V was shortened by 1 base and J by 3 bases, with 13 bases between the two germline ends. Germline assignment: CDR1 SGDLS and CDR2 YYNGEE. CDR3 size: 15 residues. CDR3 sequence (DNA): TGTGCCAGCAGCGTACAGGGATCCCCCAAAGAGACCCAGTACTTC. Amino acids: CASSVQGSPKETQYF.

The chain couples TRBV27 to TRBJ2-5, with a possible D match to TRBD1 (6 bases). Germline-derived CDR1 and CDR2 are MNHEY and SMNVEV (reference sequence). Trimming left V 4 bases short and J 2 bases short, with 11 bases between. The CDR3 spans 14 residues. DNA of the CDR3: TGTGCCAGCAGTTCCCTCGACAGGCAAGAGACCCAGTACTTC. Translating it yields CASSSLDRQETQYF.

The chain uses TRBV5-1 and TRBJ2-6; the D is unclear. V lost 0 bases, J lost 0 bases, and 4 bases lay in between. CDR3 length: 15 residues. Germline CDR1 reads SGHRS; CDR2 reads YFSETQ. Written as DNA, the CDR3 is TGCGCCAGCAGCTTGGATCTCTCTGGGGCCAACGTCCTGACTTTC. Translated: CASSLDLSGANVLTF.

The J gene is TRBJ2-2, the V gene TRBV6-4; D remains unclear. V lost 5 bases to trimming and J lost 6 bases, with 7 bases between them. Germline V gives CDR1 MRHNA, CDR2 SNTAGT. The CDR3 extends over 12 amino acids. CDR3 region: CASSRGSGELFF. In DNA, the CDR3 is TGTGCCAGCAGTCGAGGTTCCGGGGAGCTGTTTTTT.

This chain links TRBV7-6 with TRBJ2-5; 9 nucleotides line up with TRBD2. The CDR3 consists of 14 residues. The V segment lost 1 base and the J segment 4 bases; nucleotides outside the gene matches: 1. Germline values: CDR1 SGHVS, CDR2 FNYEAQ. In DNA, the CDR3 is TGTGCCAGCAGCTTAGAGACTAGCGGAGAGACCCAGTACTTC. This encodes CASSLETSGETQYF.

CDR3 loop: CASSLVPGDTEAFF. CDR3 nucleotides: TGTGCCAGCAGCTTAGTCCCGGGGGACACTGAAGCTTTCTTT. The chain couples TRBV7-8 to TRBJ1-1, with D perhaps TRBD1 (5 bases). V was trimmed by 1 base and J by 3 bases, leaving 9 bases between them. CDR3 length: 14 amino acids. Germline assignment: CDR1 SGHVS and CDR2 FQNEAQ.

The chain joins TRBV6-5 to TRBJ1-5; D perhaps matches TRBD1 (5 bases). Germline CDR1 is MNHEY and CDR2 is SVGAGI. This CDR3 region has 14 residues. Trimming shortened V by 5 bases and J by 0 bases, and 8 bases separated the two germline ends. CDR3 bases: TGTGCCAGCAGTACAGGTAATAGCAATCAGCCCCAGCATTTT. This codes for CASSTGNSNQPQHF.

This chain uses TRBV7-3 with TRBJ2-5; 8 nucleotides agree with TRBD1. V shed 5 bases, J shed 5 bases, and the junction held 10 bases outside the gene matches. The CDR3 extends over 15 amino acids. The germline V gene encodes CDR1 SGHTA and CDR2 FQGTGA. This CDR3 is CASSRTGLMVETQYF. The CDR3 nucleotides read TGTGCCAGCAGCAGGACAGGGCTCATGGTCGAGACCCAGTACTTC.

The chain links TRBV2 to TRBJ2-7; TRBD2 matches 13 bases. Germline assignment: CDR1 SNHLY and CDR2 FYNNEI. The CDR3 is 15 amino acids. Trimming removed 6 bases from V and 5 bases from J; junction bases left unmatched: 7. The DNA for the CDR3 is TGTGCCAGCAGCCGGACTAGCGGGAGTGTGGACGAGCAGTACTTC. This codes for CASSRTSGSVDEQYF.

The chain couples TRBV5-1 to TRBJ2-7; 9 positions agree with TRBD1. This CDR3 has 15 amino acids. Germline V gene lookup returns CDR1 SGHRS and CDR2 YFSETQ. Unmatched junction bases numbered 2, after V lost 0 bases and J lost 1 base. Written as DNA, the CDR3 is TGCGCCAGCAGCTTGGCGGGACAGGGTTCCTACGAGCAGTACTTC. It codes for CASSLAGQGSYEQYF.

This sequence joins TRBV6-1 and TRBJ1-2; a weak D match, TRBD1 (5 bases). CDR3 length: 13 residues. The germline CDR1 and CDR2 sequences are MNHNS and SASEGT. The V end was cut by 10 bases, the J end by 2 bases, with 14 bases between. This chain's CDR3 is CAIAGPLNYGYTF. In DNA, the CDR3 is TGTGCCATCGCAGGGCCTTTAAACTATGGCTACACCTTC.

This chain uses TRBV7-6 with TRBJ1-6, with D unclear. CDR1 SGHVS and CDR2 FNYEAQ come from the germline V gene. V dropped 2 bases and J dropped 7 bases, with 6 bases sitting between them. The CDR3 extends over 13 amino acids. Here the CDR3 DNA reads TGTGCCAGCAGCTTATCGGTAAATTCACCCCTCCACTTT. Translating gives CASSLSVNSPLHF.

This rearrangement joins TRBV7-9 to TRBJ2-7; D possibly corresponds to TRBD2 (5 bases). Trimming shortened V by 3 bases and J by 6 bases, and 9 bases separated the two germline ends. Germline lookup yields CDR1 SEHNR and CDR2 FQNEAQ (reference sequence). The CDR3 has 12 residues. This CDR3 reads CASSLTIAEQYF. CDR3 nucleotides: TGTGCCAGCAGCTTGACTATAGCCGAGCAGTACTTC.

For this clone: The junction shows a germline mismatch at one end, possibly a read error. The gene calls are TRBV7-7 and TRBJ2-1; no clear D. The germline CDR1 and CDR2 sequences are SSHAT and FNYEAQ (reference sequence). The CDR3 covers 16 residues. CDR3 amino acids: CASSPSTRPAYNEQFF. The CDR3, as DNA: TGTGCTAGCAGCCCTAGTACAAGGCCGGCCTACAATGAGCAGTTCTTC.

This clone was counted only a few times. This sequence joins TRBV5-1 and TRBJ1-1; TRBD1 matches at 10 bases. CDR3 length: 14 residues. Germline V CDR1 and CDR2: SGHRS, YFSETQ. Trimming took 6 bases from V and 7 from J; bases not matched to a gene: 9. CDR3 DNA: TGCGCCAGCAACCCCACCGGGACAGGGGTTGAAGCTTTCTTT. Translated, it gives CASNPTGTGVEAFF.

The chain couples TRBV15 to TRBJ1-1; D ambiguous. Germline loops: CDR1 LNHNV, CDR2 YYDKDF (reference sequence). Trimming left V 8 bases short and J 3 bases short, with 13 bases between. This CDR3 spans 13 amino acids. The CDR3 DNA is TGTGCCACCGCACCCCTTCGGGACACTGAAGCTTTCTTT. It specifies CATAPLRDTEAFF. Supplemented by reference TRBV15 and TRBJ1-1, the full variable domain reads DAMVIQNPRYQVTQFGKPVTLSCSQTLNHNVMYWYQQKSSQAPKLLFHYYDKDFNNEADTPDNFQSRRPNTSFCFLDIRSPGLGDTAMYLCATAPLRDTEAFFGQGTRLTVV.

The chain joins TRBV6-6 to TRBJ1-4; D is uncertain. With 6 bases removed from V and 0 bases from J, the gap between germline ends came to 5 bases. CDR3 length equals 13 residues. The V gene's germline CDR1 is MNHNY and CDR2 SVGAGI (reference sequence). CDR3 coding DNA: TGTGCCAGCAGCCTCGCAACTAATGAAAAACTGTTTTTT. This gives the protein CASSLATNEKLFF.

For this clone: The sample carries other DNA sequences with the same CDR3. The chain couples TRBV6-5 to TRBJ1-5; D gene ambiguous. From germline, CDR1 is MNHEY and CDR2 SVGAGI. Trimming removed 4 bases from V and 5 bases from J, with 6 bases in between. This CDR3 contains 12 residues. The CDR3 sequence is CASSSGDQPQHF. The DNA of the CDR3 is TGTGCCAGCAGTTCCGGGGATCAGCCCCAGCATTTT.

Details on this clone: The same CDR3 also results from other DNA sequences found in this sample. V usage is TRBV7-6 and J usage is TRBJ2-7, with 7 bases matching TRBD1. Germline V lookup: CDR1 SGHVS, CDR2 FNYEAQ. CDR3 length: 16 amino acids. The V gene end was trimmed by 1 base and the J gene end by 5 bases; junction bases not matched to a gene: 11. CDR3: CASSLGYRGGFHEQYF. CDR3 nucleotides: TGTGCCAGCAGCTTAGGTTACAGGGGCGGTTTTCACGAGCAGTACTTC.

Here the CDR3 DNA reads TGTGCCAGCAGCTCCGGTAGTACCAACTATGGCTACACCTTC. It specifies CASSSGSTNYGYTF. J is TRBJ1-2 and V is TRBV7-2; D is unresolved. This CDR3 has 14 residues. Germline CDR1 reads SGHTA; CDR2 reads FQGNSA. Trimming pared 4 bases from V and 2 bases from J, leaving 11 bases between.

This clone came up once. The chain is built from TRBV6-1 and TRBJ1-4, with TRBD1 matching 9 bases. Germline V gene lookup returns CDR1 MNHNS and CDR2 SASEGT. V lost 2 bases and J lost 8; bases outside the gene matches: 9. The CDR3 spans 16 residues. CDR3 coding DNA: TGTGCCAGCAGTGAAATTTTGGGACAGGGAGGGGAAAAACTGTTTTTT. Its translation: CASSEILGQGGEKLFF.

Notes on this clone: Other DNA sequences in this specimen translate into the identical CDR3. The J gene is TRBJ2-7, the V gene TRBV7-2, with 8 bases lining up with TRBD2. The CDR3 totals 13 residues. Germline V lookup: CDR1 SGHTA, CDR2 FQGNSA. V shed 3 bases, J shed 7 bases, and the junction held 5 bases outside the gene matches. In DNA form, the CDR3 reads TGTGCCAGCAGCTTCGGGGGGGGGCATGAGCAGTACTTC. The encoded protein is CASSFGGGHEQYF.

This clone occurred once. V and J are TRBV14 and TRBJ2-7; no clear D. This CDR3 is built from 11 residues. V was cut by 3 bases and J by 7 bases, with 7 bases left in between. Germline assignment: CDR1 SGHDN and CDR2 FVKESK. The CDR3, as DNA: TGTGCCAGCAGCCAGACGAGGGAGCAGTACTTC. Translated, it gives CASSQTREQYF.

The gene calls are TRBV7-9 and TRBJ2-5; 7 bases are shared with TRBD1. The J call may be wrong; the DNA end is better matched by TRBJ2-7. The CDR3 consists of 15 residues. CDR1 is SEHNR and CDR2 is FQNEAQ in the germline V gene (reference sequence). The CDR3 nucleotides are TGTGCCAGCAACCGACCACAGAAGACAGGGAGCGAGCAGTACTTC. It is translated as CASNRPQKTGSEQYF.

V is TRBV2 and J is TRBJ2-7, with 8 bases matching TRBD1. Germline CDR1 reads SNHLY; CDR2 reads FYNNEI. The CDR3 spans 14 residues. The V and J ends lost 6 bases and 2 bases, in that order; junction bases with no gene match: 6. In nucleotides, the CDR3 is TGTGCCAGCAGGGGTAGACAGGGGCCCTACGAGCAGTACTTC. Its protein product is CASRGRQGPYEQYF.